This entry lists 16 T cell receptor beta chains sequenced from one sample in a study of shared clonotypes between healthy human individuals. Profiling relied on immunoSEQ multiplex PCR, and the TCRdb table lists in-frame clones only, not all of them. The table lists fewer than 3 million clones, roughly 90% of them singletons. Sequenced input: naive CD4+ T cells from PBMCs. The subset is: CD45RA+ positively selected. The receptors here all came from a man between 18 and 29 years old in good health. Some clones in this sample may be carry-over from other donors' samples.

Turning to this clone: Other DNA variants within this sample encode the same CDR3. This chain uses TRBV18 with TRBJ2-5, with TRBD2 matching 13 bases. In germline, CDR1 is KGHSH, CDR2 LQKENI. The V gene end was trimmed by 2 bases and the J gene end by 3 bases; junction bases not matched to a gene: 0. The CDR3 extends over 15 amino acids. The CDR3 spells CASSPGTSGEETQYF. In nucleotides, the CDR3 is TGTGCCAGCTCACCAGGGACTAGCGGGGAAGAGACCCAGTACTTC.

The rearrangement joins TRBV18 to TRBJ2-2, with D perhaps TRBD1 (6 bases). Trimming removed 5 bases from V and 0 bases from J, with 16 bases in between. The V gene's germline CDR1 is KGHSH and CDR2 LQKENI. CDR3 length: 17 residues. CDR3 coding DNA: TGTGCCAGCTCAACAAATCTGGACAGCTCGAACACCGGGGAGCTGTTTTTT. Protein product: CASSTNLDSSNTGELFF.

This clone came up once. The chain links TRBV4-3 to TRBJ2-5; tentative D call: TRBD2 (5 bases). This CDR3 contains 15 residues. Germline V lookup: CDR1 LGHNA, CDR2 YSLEER. Deletions cut 8 bases from V and 5 bases from J, with 21 bases between. The DNA of the CDR3 is TGCGCCAGCGGGCGGACGACGGCTCGCGGGGAGACCCAGTACTTC. This sequence encodes CASGRTTARGETQYF.

Worth noting for this clone: One end of the junction is discordant with germline, which a read error may explain. The chain is built from TRBV2 and TRBJ2-3, with 12 bases fitting TRBD2. The germline V gene has CDR1 SNHLY and CDR2 FYNNEI. The CDR3 sequence is 18 residues long. CDR3 amino acids: CASNETPTSGGSTDTQYF. The CDR3 DNA sequence: TGTGCCAGCAATGAAACCCCGACTAGCGGGGGAAGCACAGATACGCAGTATTTT.

The J gene is TRBJ2-7, the V gene TRBV4-3; 7 bases line up with TRBD1. This CDR3 has 19 amino acids. After removal of 1 base from V and 9 bases from J, the junction contained 24 bases not matched to a gene. Germline assignment: CDR1 LGHNA and CDR2 YSLEER. CDR3 amino acids: CASSQALTGSGGRPQVQYF. In DNA form, the CDR3 reads TGCGCCAGCAGCCAAGCGCTGACAGGGAGTGGGGGAAGGCCTCAGGTGCAGTACTTC.

This chain uses TRBV28 with TRBJ2-7; D possibly corresponds to TRBD1 (8 bases). From germline, CDR1 is MDHEN and CDR2 SYDVKM. V was cut by 11 bases and J by 5 bases, with 25 bases left in between. The CDR3 extends over 15 amino acids. CDR3: CAVPGGQGNLNEQYF. Written as DNA, the CDR3 is TGTGCCGTCCCGGGAGGACAGGGTAATTTAAACGAGCAGTACTTC.

This clone was seen only a few times. Additional DNA sequences in this sample encode the identical CDR3. The chain joins TRBV2 to TRBJ1-1; D gene uncertain. Trimming removed 3 bases from V and 5 bases from J, with 4 bases in between. The CDR3 runs to 11 residues. Germline loops: CDR1 SNHLY, CDR2 FYNNEI. For the CDR3, the DNA is TGTGCCAGCAGTGACACGACTGAAGCTTTCTTT. Its protein product is CASSDTTEAFF.

About this clone: Other DNA variants within this sample encode the same CDR3. The chain links TRBV7-2 to TRBJ2-7; D gene unclear. V was cut by 2 bases and J by 6 bases, with 8 bases left in between. Germline V lookup: CDR1 SGHTA, CDR2 FQGNSA. CDR3 length: 12 residues. As DNA, the CDR3 is TGTGCCAGCAGCTTACTGGGTGGCGAGCAGTACTTC. Translated, it gives CASSLLGGEQYF.

This clone showed up just once. The chain employs TRBV11-2 and TRBJ2-3, with D uncertain. The germline CDR1 and CDR2 sequences are SGHAT and FQNNGV. This CDR3 comprises 14 residues. V lost 0 bases to trimming and J lost 6 bases, with 10 bases between them. CDR3 region: CASSLEVGRDTQYF. The DNA for the CDR3 is TGTGCCAGCAGCTTAGAGGTGGGTCGGGATACGCAGTATTTT.

The chain is built from TRBV5-1 and TRBJ2-7; 7 positions agree with TRBD2. CDR1 is SGHRS, CDR2 YFSETQ, per germline. J was trimmed by 0 bases and V by 1 base; bases with no gene match: 4. The CDR3 extends over 15 amino acids. This chain's CDR3 is CASSLTSESSYEQYF. In DNA, the CDR3 is TGCGCCAGCAGCTTGACTAGCGAAAGCTCCTACGAGCAGTACTTC.

The chain combines TRBV7-3 with TRBJ2-1; D may be TRBD2 (5 bases). The CDR3 runs 11 residues. The ends were cut back, 2 bases at V and 13 bases at J, with 9 bases in the middle. Germline V gene data show CDR1 as SGHTA and CDR2 as FQGTGA. The CDR3 loop reads CASSLAGPQFF. In nucleotides, the CDR3 is TGTGCCAGCAGCTTAGCGGGCCCTCAGTTCTTC.

The J gene is TRBJ1-2, the V gene TRBV6-5; the match to TRBD1 covers 8 bases. Germline CDR1 reads MNHEY; CDR2 reads SVGAGI. The junction had 11 bases not matched to a gene; V was cut back by 7 bases and J by 4 bases. CDR3 length: 15 amino acids. CDR3 residues: CASIAGTGLFYGYTF. CDR3 DNA sequence: TGTGCCAGCATCGCCGGGACAGGACTTTTCTATGGCTACACCTTC.

The CDR3 DNA follows: TGTGCCAGCAGCCAAGATAGGGCCTACGAGCAGTACTTC. It yields the protein CASSQDRAYEQYF. The chain combines TRBV7-2 with TRBJ2-7, with no clear D. V dropped 5 bases and J dropped 2 bases, with 10 bases sitting between them. CDR1 and CDR2 from the germline V gene are SGHTA and FQGNSA. The CDR3 runs 13 residues. Supplemented by reference TRBV7-2 and TRBJ2-7, the full variable domain reads GAGVSQSPSNKVTEKGKDVELRCDPISGHTALYWYRQSLGQGLEFLIYFQGNSAPDKSGLPSDRFSAERTGGSVSTLTIQRTQQEDSAVYLCASSQDRAYEQYFGPGTRLTVT.

The V gene is TRBV7-9, the J gene TRBJ2-1; no firm D call. Germline CDR1 is SEHNR and CDR2 is FQNEAQ (reference sequence). The CDR3 has 13 amino acids. V lost 3 bases and J lost 7, with 10 bases in between. CDR3 DNA: TGTGCCAGCAGCTTTCACAGAGAAAATGAGCAGTTCTTC. It is translated as CASSFHRENEQFF.

The chain uses TRBV6-5 and TRBJ2-7; either TRBD1 or TRBD2 may fit D (5 bases each). V was shortened by 9 bases and J by 3 bases, with 15 bases between the two germline ends. The CDR3 sequence is 13 residues long. The germline V gene has CDR1 MNHEY and CDR2 SVGAGI. CDR3 DNA sequence: TGTGCCAGTCGGGGCCCTAAACACTACGAGCAGTACTTC. This translates into CASRGPKHYEQYF.

This clone was seen once. This rearrangement joins TRBV28 to TRBJ2-7; either TRBD1 or TRBD2 may fit D (6 bases each). The CDR3 is 15 amino acids. CDR1 is MDHEN, CDR2 SYDVKM, per germline. V lost 9 bases, J lost 5 bases, and 23 bases lay in between. CDR3 bases: TGTGCCAGTTCTTTACCCCAGGGGACTGTGCACGAGCAGTACTTC. Its protein product is CASSLPQGTVHEQYF.